The 20 T cell receptor beta chains below were found in one sample sequenced in a study of cytomegalovirus exposure and HLA in healthy donors. Primers for the PCR totalled 60 Vbeta and 13 Jbeta. Assay: immunoSEQ multiplex PCR; the TCRdb copy retains only in-frame clones and omits some. Of 95,000 to 150,000 clones in the sample, roughly three fifths are singletons; the top ten hold roughly 1.4%. The sample was PBMCs. The receptors here all came from a man between 18 and 35 years old in good health and CMV-seronegative.

This clone was detected once. The CDR3, as DNA: TGTGCCAGCAGCCCCCAAGGGGCCAACGTCCTGACTTTC. Translation gives CASSPQGANVLTF. This chain connects TRBV9 to TRBJ2-6; D unresolved. The CDR3 has 13 amino acids. Germline CDR1 SGDLS, CDR2 YYNGEE. Trimming removed 4 bases from V and 4 bases from J, with 6 bases in between.

This sequence joins TRBV29-1 and TRBJ1-1, with a weak D call TRBD1 (5 bases). Trimming removed 7 bases at V and 4 bases at J, with 16 bases between. Germline lookup yields CDR1 SQVTM and CDR2 ANQGSEA. The CDR3 sequence is 13 residues long. The CDR3 sequence is CSARRDWATEAFF. The CDR3 DNA follows: TGCAGCGCCCGCAGGGATTGGGCCACTGAAGCTTTCTTT.

The table lists this clone with a few counts. The chain joins TRBV2 to TRBJ2-7; tentative D call: TRBD2 (5 bases). The CDR3 has 12 residues. From germline, CDR1 is SNHLY and CDR2 FYNNEI. The V end was cut by 6 bases, the J end by 4 bases, with 10 bases between. DNA of the CDR3: TGTGCCAGCAGAACTAGGCCTTACGAGCAGTACTTC. It specifies CASRTRPYEQYF.

This chain uses TRBV6-1 with TRBJ1-1, with 7 bases lining up with TRBD1. Germline V lookup: CDR1 MNHNS, CDR2 SASEGT. Trimming cost V 4 bases and J 8 bases; bases outside gene matches: 4. The CDR3 spans 12 residues. Here the CDR3 reads CASSVDRVEAFF. CDR3 coding DNA: TGTGCCAGCAGTGTAGACAGGGTAGAAGCTTTCTTT.

The CDR3 is CASSNIGQGGTGELFF. CDR3 DNA: TGCGCCAGCAGTAATATCGGACAGGGAGGAACCGGGGAGCTGTTTTTT. The chain has TRBV10-1 and TRBJ2-2; 8 bases line up with TRBD1. The CDR3 covers 16 residues. The V segment lost 5 bases and the J segment 5 bases; nucleotides outside the gene matches: 10. From germline, CDR1 is WNHNN and CDR2 SYGVQD (reference sequence).

The rearrangement joins TRBV5-1 to TRBJ2-1; 9 bases map to TRBD1. Germline V gene sequence: CDR1 SGHRS, CDR2 YFSETQ. This CDR3 is 14 amino acids long. After removal of 0 bases from V and 8 bases from J, the junction contained 3 bases not matched to a gene. The CDR3 reads CASSLGDRVHEQFF. The CDR3 DNA is TGCGCCAGCAGCTTGGGGGACAGGGTCCATGAGCAGTTCTTC. The variable domain in full, completed from reference TRBV5-1 and TRBJ2-1, reads KAGVTQTPRYLIKTRGQQVTLSCSPISGHRSVSWYQQTPGQGLQFLFEYFSETQRNKGNFPGRFSGRQFSNSRSEMNVSTLELGDSALYLCASSLGDRVHEQFFGPGTRLTVL.

The chain has TRBV6-1 and TRBJ2-7, with a weak D call TRBD1 (6 bases). The V gene lost 2 bases and the J gene lost 6 bases, with 14 bases spanning the gap. The CDR3 totals 14 residues. The germline V gene has CDR1 MNHNS and CDR2 SASEGT. CDR3 amino acids: CASSENWFRGEQYF. In nucleotides, the CDR3 is TGTGCCAGCAGTGAAAATTGGTTCAGGGGCGAGCAGTACTTC.

By sample share, this clone is medium-sized. This chain joins TRBV6-5 and TRBJ2-7, with TRBD2 matching over 10 bases. The CDR3 is 15 amino acids. J gave up 5 bases and V 0 bases, and 4 bases lay outside the gene matches. Germline V gives CDR1 MNHEY, CDR2 SVGAGI. This CDR3 is CASSYSSGGADEQYF. CDR3 DNA sequence: TGTGCCAGCAGTTACTCCAGCGGGGGGGCGGACGAGCAGTACTTC.

V is TRBV6-5 and J is TRBJ1-2, with D tentatively TRBD1 (5 bases). CDR1 is MNHEY, CDR2 SVGAGI, per germline. V gave up 8 bases and J gave up 2 bases, with 9 bases separating them. The CDR3 length is 12 residues. The CDR3 region is CASRGGNYGYTF. The DNA of the CDR3 is TGTGCCAGCCGGGGGGGGAACTATGGCTACACCTTC.

The chain combines TRBV27 with TRBJ1-2, with D perhaps TRBD1 (5 bases). The V gene's germline CDR1 is MNHEY and CDR2 SMNVEV (reference sequence). CDR3 length: 15 residues. Trimming removed 8 bases from V and 4 bases from J, with 20 bases in between. CDR3 protein: CASAPMEGPVYGYTF. The DNA of the CDR3 is TGTGCCAGCGCCCCCATGGAGGGACCCGTCTATGGCTACACCTTC.

This rearrangement joins TRBV7-2 to TRBJ1-2; the D gene is possibly TRBD1 (5 bases). The CDR3 covers 15 residues. Trimming took off 10 bases at V and 3 bases at J, with 21 bases between the two ends. Looked up from germline, CDR1 is SGHTA and CDR2 is FQGNSA. CDR3: CAIPGGVGKYYGYTF. The CDR3 nucleotides read TGTGCCATCCCGGGGGGGGTAGGGAAATACTATGGCTACACCTTC.

This clone was seen only once. The genes are TRBV11-2 and TRBJ1-2; 8 bases match TRBD1. Trimming removed 6 bases from V and 4 bases from J; junction bases left unmatched: 7. The CDR3 has 14 residues. Germline V gene data show CDR1 as SGHAT and CDR2 as FQNNGV. This CDR3 reads CASRKQGASYGYTF. The CDR3 DNA reads TGTGCCAGCAGGAAGCAGGGGGCGAGCTATGGCTACACCTTC.

V gene TRBV28 combines with J gene TRBJ1-5; a possible D gene is TRBD1 (5 bases). Germline CDR1 MDHEN, CDR2 SYDVKM. The CDR3 is 14 amino acids. Trimming removed 4 bases from V and 6 bases from J, with 13 bases in between. The CDR3 bases are TGTGCCAGCAGTTCCTCAGGGCTGACTCAGCCCCAGCATTTT. As protein: CASSSSGLTQPQHF.

The genes are TRBV5-1 and TRBJ2-1; 13 bases align to TRBD2. Germline CDR1 is SGHRS and CDR2 is YFSETQ. J gave up 0 bases and V 4 bases, and 7 bases lay outside the gene matches. The CDR3 sequence is 18 residues long. The CDR3 here is CASSRLAGGTSSYNEQFF. Written as DNA, the CDR3 is TGCGCCAGCAGCAGACTAGCGGGGGGCACAAGCTCCTACAATGAGCAGTTCTTC.

V usage is TRBV7-2 and J usage is TRBJ2-3; TRBD2 matches 8 bases. This CDR3 is built from 14 residues. Trimming at V came to 1 base and at J to 3 bases, leaving 0 bases not matched to a gene. Germline assignment: CDR1 SGHTA and CDR2 FQGNSA. The CDR3 DNA is TGTGCCAGCAGCTTAGGCGGGAGGACAGATACGCAGTATTTT. This encodes CASSLGGRTDTQYF.

A note on this clone: Relative to the germline gene, one junction end is altered; a read error may explain this. This chain connects TRBV30 to TRBJ1-2, with 10 nucleotides matching TRBD1. The CDR3 contains 13 residues. Germline V gives CDR1 GTSNPN, CDR2 SVGIG (reference sequence). For the CDR3, the DNA is TGTGCCTGGAGTGTAGATTGGTTGACAGGGGGCCCCTTC. This gives the protein CAWSVDWLTGGPF.

V is TRBV5-1 and J is TRBJ2-1; D is undetermined. Trimming removed 4 bases at V and 1 base at J, with 15 bases between. Germline V gene lookup returns CDR1 SGHRS and CDR2 YFSETQ. This CDR3 has 16 residues. CDR3 nucleotides: TGCGCCAGCAGCCAGGATCCATTTACATCCTACAATGAGCAGTTCTTC. Protein product: CASSQDPFTSYNEQFF.

The V and J genes are TRBV30 and TRBJ1-1, with D tentatively TRBD1 (6 bases). Germline V CDR1 and CDR2: GTSNPN, SVGIG (reference sequence). Trimming removed 3 bases from V and 1 base from J, with 12 bases in between. The length of the CDR3 is 14 residues. For the CDR3, the DNA is TGTGCCTGGAGGGGGGACATCCCGAACACTGAAGCTTTCTTT. It is translated as CAWRGDIPNTEAFF.

The CDR3 nucleotides read TGTGCCATCAGTAATCCTTTAGACAGGAATCAGCCCCAGCATTTT. This encodes CAISNPLDRNQPQHF. This chain uses TRBV10-3 with TRBJ1-5; TRBD1 is a possible D gene (6 bases). Germline values: CDR1 ENHRY, CDR2 SYGVKD. CDR3 length: 15 residues. Trimming left V 5 bases short and J 4 bases short, with 15 bases between.

The rearrangement joins TRBV27 to TRBJ1-5; 9 nucleotides agree with TRBD1. Trimming at V came to 3 bases and at J to 7 bases, leaving 7 bases not matched to a gene. The CDR3 length is 15 residues. From germline, CDR1 is MNHEY and CDR2 SMNVEV (reference sequence). The CDR3: CASSLRTGDSQPQHF. The CDR3 nucleotides read TGTGCCAGCAGTTTGAGGACAGGGGACAGCCAGCCCCAGCATTTT.